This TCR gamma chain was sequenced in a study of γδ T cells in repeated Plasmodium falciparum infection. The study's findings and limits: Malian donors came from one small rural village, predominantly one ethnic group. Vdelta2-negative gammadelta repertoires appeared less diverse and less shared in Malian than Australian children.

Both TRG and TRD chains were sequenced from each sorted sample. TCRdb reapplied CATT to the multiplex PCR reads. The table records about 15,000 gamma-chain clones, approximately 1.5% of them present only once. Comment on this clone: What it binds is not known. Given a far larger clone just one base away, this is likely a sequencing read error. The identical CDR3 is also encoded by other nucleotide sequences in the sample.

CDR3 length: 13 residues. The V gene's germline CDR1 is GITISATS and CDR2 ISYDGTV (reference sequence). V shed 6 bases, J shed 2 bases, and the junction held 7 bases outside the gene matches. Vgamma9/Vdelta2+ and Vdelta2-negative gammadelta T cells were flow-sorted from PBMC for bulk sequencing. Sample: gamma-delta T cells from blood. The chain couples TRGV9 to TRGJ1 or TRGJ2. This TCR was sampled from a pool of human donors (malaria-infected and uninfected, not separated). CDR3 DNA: TGTGCCTTGTGGTTCCCTTATTATTATAAGAAACTCTTT. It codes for CALWFPYYYKKLF.